This T cell receptor beta chain emerged from a study of low-dose radiotherapy and immunotherapy resistance in tumors. Overall study context: Cohort 1 got 0.5 Gy per fraction every 2 weeks, 6.5 Gy in total. The study administered intravenous cyclophosphamide at 200 mg/m2 every two weeks, one day ahead of radiation and immunotherapy.

Priming of first-strand cDNA relied on TRAV- and TRBV-specific primers (covering alpha and beta chains). The PCR that amplified TCRs ran for 15 to 25 cycles, relying on a constant-region primer and a V-primer adapter. In vitro transcription amplified the mRNA that had been isolated. TCRdb re-derived calls from the reads in MiXCR, one entry per CDR3 protein. The sample carries about 12,000 distinct CDR3 sequences, about four fifths recorded once. There are 12 residues in the CDR3. Trimming took 7 bases from V and 5 from J; bases not matched to a gene: 4. Germline lookup yields CDR1 SQVTM and CDR2 ANQGSEA. Low-dose radiotherapy and low-dose cyclophosphamide, together with aspirin, ipilimumab and nivolumab, were given to donors. This clonotype showed up just once.

The source of this sequence is a human donor with advanced metastatic prostate, ovarian, gallbladder or colorectal cancer (not recorded which). This table probably holds off-target reads from a library built for another chain. J is TRBJ2-5 and V is TRBV29-1, with 10 bases identical to TRBD2. The CDR3 region is CSASGSVETQYF. CDR3 coding DNA: TGCAGCGCTAGCGGGAGTGTGGAGACCCAGTACTTC.